Each of the 13 T cell receptor beta chains below was sequenced from the same sample in a study of early T cells in non-severe SARS-CoV-2 infection. TCRdb recomputed calls from the 5' RACE reads with MiXCR, one row per CDR3 protein. The data show tens of thousands of distinct CDR3 sequences, over 10% seen once. Sequenced input: whole blood. Receptor source: an adult who was a healthcare worker with PCR-confirmed SARS-CoV-2 infection or an uninfected control (not recorded which).

J is TRBJ2-5 and V is TRBV28; tentatively, D is TRBD2 (5 bases). CDR1 and CDR2 (germline): MDHEN, SYDVKM. The CDR3 consists of 12 residues. V shed 6 bases and J shed 4 bases, with 9 bases lying between them. CDR3 in amino acids: CASSGDTETQYF. The CDR3, as DNA: TGTGCCAGCAGCGGGGATACAGAGACCCAGTACTTC.

The CDR3 DNA sequence: TGTGCCAGCAGCCAAGTGTGGGGGACTTCACCCCTCCACTTT. Protein sequence: CASSQVWGTSPLHF. The gene calls are TRBV14 and TRBJ1-6; weak D call: TRBD1 (5 bases). V was clipped by 1 base and J by 9 bases, with 10 bases between them. Germline V gene lookup returns CDR1 SGHDN and CDR2 FVKESK. The CDR3 has 14 residues.

This sequence joins TRBV5-1 and TRBJ1-3; TRBD1 might be the D (6 bases). This CDR3 comprises 16 residues. Germline V lookup: CDR1 SGHRS, CDR2 YFSETQ. V was shortened by 4 bases and J by 0 bases, with 14 bases between the two germline ends. The CDR3 loop is CASSLWDTSSGNTIYF. As DNA, the CDR3 is TGCGCCAGCAGCCTATGGGACACATCCTCTGGAAACACCATATATTTT.

At least ten counts were recorded for this clonotype. The chain uses TRBV19 and TRBJ2-1; 8 bases align to TRBD2. The CDR3 runs to 14 residues. With V trimmed by 6 bases and J by 8 bases, 9 bases remained unmatched. Per the germline V gene, CDR1 is LNHDA and CDR2 is SQIVND (reference sequence). DNA for the CDR3: TGTGCCAGTAGCCTAGCGGGCGTTAGTCATGAGCAGTTCTTC. It specifies CASSLAGVSHEQFF.

This clonotype turned up a few times. J is TRBJ2-7 and V is TRBV28; the D call may be TRBD1 or TRBD2 (6 bases each). The V end was cut by 7 bases, the J end by 2 bases, with 15 bases between. The CDR3 consists of 14 residues. The germline CDR1 and CDR2 sequences are MDHEN and SYDVKM. The CDR3 here is CASTRGQGTYEQYF. The CDR3 nucleotides read TGTGCCAGCACCCGGGGGCAGGGGACCTACGAGCAGTACTTC.

This clonotype was recorded at least ten times. J is TRBJ2-7 and V is TRBV29-1, with D perhaps being TRBD1 or TRBD2 (6 bases each). Trimming removed 4 bases at V and 3 bases at J, with 13 bases between. Germline V lookup: CDR1 SQVTM, CDR2 ANQGSEA. The CDR3 contains 13 residues. CDR3 amino acids: CSVVQGGNYEQYF. Written as DNA, the CDR3 is TGCAGCGTTGTACAGGGAGGTAACTACGAGCAGTACTTC.

This clonotype was counted many times. The rearrangement links TRBV6-4 to TRBJ1-2; the D gene is possibly TRBD1 (6 bases). This CDR3 region has 16 residues. CDR1 is MRHNA and CDR2 is SNTAGT in the germline V gene. V lost 4 bases and J lost 4, with 19 bases in between. CDR3: CASSALGGGPSYGYTF. CDR3 nucleotide sequence: TGTGCCAGCAGTGCCCTAGGGGGGGGGCCTAGCTATGGCTACACCTTC.

This clonotype was detected many times. V and J are TRBV24-1 and TRBJ1-5, with TRBD1 identical over 8 bases. This CDR3 spans 16 amino acids. With 4 bases clipped from V and 3 bases from J, the junction kept 7 bases outside the gene matches. CDR1 is KGHDR, CDR2 SFDVKD, per germline. CDR3 DNA sequence: TGTGCCACCAGTGAGCCCGACAGGGGTGACAATCAGCCCCAGCATTTT. Protein: CATSEPDRGDNQPQHF.

This clonotype was seen more than once but under ten times. The gene calls are TRBV6-6 and TRBJ1-4; D remains unclear. Deletions cut 0 bases from V and 8 bases from J, with 19 bases between. The CDR3 runs to 17 residues. From germline, CDR1 is MNHNY and CDR2 SVGAGI (reference sequence). Here the CDR3 DNA reads TGTGCCAGCAGTTACTCGATGGGTCAAACTACCAGCGAAAAACTGTTTTTT. Amino acids: CASSYSMGQTTSEKLFF.

The table lists this clonotype with many counts. The rearrangement joins TRBV3-1 to TRBJ1-1; unclear D gene. The CDR3 loop spans 12 amino acids. The germline V gene encodes CDR1 LGHDT and CDR2 YNNKEL (reference sequence). Between the trimmed V and J ends, which lost 1 base and 7 bases, there was a span of 7 bases. This chain's CDR3 is CASSQGVNEAFF. The CDR3 nucleotides are TGTGCCAGCAGCCAAGGAGTCAATGAAGCTTTCTTT.

This clonotype was seen a few times. The chain uses TRBV14 and TRBJ2-5; possible D gene TRBD2, 6 bases. Germline V gives CDR1 SGHDN, CDR2 FVKESK. CDR3 length equals 15 residues. V was shortened by 4 bases and J by 3 bases, with 15 bases between the two germline ends. The CDR3 is CASSRFGGLKETQYF. The CDR3 DNA follows: TGTGCCAGCAGCCGATTTGGGGGACTTAAAGAGACCCAGTACTTC.

This sequence joins TRBV2 and TRBJ2-6; D may be TRBD2 (6 bases). V lost 4 bases, J lost 12 bases, and 13 bases lay in between. Per the germline V gene, CDR1 is SNHLY and CDR2 is FYNNEI. The CDR3 runs to 13 residues. The CDR3 DNA reads as TGTGCCAGCAGTGCCAGGGAGGTTAGCGTCCTGACTTTC. It specifies CASSAREVSVLTF.

The chain is built from TRBV10-3 and TRBJ1-1; D is undetermined. Looked up from germline, CDR1 is ENHRY and CDR2 is SYGVKD. V was shortened by 11 bases and J by 1 base, with 11 bases between the two germline ends. This CDR3 comprises 12 residues. This chain's CDR3 is CAHGRQNTEAFF. The DNA of the CDR3 is TGTGCCCATGGACGGCAGAACACTGAAGCTTTCTTT.